This T cell receptor beta chain was profiled in a study of T cell clusters in autoimmune cytopenias. This clonotype is identified as medium-sized from frequency. TRB was amplified from 250 ng of peripheral blood genomic DNA per sample. TRB was amplified by touch-down multiplex PCR, primer pools A and B combined. Reanalyzing the multiplex PCR reads, TCRdb keeps one entry per CDR3 protein, without DNA. This repertoire comprises some 5,400 distinct CDR3 sequences; its ten largest clones make up roughly 19%. The CDR3 is 16 residues long. This sample also appeared in a second study, on T cell repertoires in aging, cancer and after chemotherapy.

Sequencing input: peripheral blood. V gene TRBV12-3 or TRBV12-4 combines with J gene TRBJ2-3; TCRdb picks TRBD2, but there is no DNA to check that call. This sequence originates from a human donor in good health. The CDR3 loop is CASTILAGGPTDTQYF.